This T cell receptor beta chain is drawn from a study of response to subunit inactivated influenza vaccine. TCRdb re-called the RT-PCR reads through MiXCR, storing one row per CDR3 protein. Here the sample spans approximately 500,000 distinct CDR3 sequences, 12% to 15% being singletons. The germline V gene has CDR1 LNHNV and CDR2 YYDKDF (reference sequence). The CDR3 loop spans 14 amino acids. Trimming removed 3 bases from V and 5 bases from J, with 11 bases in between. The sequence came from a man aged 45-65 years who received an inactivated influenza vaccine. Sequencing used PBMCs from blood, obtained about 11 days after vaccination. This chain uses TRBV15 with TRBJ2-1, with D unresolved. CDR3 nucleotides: TGTGCCACCAGCAGGGTAGGCGGAAACAATGAGCAGTTCTTC. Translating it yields CATSRVGGNNEQFF.